This is a list of T cell receptor beta chains from one sample in a study of blood T cells in healthy people across ages. TCRdb re-called the 5' RACE reads with MiXCR, one entry per CDR3 protein. The sample consists of some 940,000 distinct CDR3 sequences, almost 30% of them appearing once. These same records also appear under a second study, on T cells of mothers and their children.

Sequenced sample: blood. These receptors were collected from a woman aged 40 to 50 in good health. CDR3s include the opening cysteine and the closing phenylalanine or tryptophan. Each record gives: J gene, clone size, D gene, V gene, CDR3 DNA, CDR3 protein. D genes are given only for firm matches. Rows give clone size only sometimes, using once, few, many, or a class for an expanded clone.

>TRBJ2-7|few|NA|TRBV6-5
TGTGCCAGCAGTTCTACGGGACATGGGGCCGAGCAGTACTTC
CASSSTGHGAEQYF
>TRBJ1-2|NA|NA|TRBV11-3
TGTGCCAGCAGCTTAAGTGGGAGAGGCTACACCTTC
CASSLSGRGYTF
>TRBJ2-7|many|NA|TRBV10-2
TGCGCCAGCAATGACATCCGACAGAGCCTCTACGAGCAGTACTTC
CASNDIRQSLYEQYF
>TRBJ2-1|few|TRBD1|TRBV5-1
TGCGCCAGCAGCTTGGACAGGGGCAACAATGAGCAGTTCTTC
CASSLDRGNNEQFF
>TRBJ2-1|few|NA|TRBV7-8
TGTGCCAGCAGCTTCCGGAGAGGGGCAAGAGATGAGCAGTTCTTC
CASSFRRGARDEQFF
>TRBJ2-3|NA|TRBD1|TRBV28
TGTGCCAGCAACGGACAGGGTCACATCACAGATACGCAGTATTTT
CASNGQGHITDTQYF
>TRBJ2-5|NA|NA|TRBV7-9
TGTGCCAGCAGCCCGATCGGGCTAGCCACGGGAAGGACCCAGTACTTC
CASSPIGLATGRTQYF
>TRBJ1-6|few|NA|TRBV20-1
TGCAGTGCTAGAGTTGGGACATCTAGCTCCTATAATTCACCCCTCCACTTT
CSARVGTSSSYNSPLHF
>TRBJ1-1|few|NA|TRBV7-2
TGTGCCAGCAGCTTAGGAGGAAGTAGGGTGAACACTGAAGCTTTCTTT
CASSLGGSRVNTEAFF
>TRBJ1-2|few|NA|TRBV6-5
TGTGCCGGCAGTCGGGGTCCTCTCGGGGGCGGCTACACCTTC
CAGSRGPLGGGYTF
>TRBJ1-1|NA|NA|TRBV6-5
TGTGCCAGCAGTGAGATACGGATCATGAACACTGAAGCTTTCTTT
CASSEIRIMNTEAFF
>TRBJ2-1|NA|TRBD2|TRBV20-1
TGCAGTGCAACGAGGTCCCGGGGGGGTTGGGGCAATGAGCAGTTCTTC
CSATRSRGGWGNEQFF
>TRBJ2-5|NA|TRBD1|TRBV19
TGTGCCAGTAGTATAGATCCCCCTACAGGGGGACGAGAGACCCAGTACTTC
CASSIDPPTGGRETQYF
>TRBJ1-5|few|NA|TRBV12-3/TRBV12-4
TGTGCCAGCAGTTTATCTGGTCGTGGGCCCCAGCATTTT
CASSLSGRGPQHF
>TRBJ1-4|many|NA|TRBV4-1
TGCGCCAGCAGCCAAGATGGACAGAGAGTTAATGAAAAACTGTTTTTT
CASSQDGQRVNEKLFF
>TRBJ2-7|NA|NA|TRBV6-2/TRBV6-3
TGTGCCAGCAGCCGTGACTGGCGCTACGAGCAGTACTTC
CASSRDWRYEQYF
>TRBJ1-2|NA|NA|TRBV12-3/TRBV12-4
TGTGCCGGCAGTCCAAATGGACGGACTAACTATGGCTACACTTTC
CAGSPNGRTNYGYTF
>TRBJ2-5|NA|TRBD2|TRBV3-1
TGTGCCAGCAGCAGCACGCGGGGGAGTGCAGAGACCCAGTACTTC
CASSSTRGSAETQYF
>TRBJ2-3|NA|TRBD2|TRBV25-1
TGTGCCAGCAGTGACTCCGCGGGGGGGCGTACGCAGTATTTT
CASSDSAGGRTQYF
>TRBJ1-4|NA|NA|TRBV4-3
TGCGCCAGCAGCCAAGATCGGGGGGCAAATGAAAAACTGTTTTTT
CASSQDRGANEKLFF
>TRBJ1-1|NA|NA|TRBV6-1
TGTGCCAGCAGTGAAGCGCGCAGGGTGAACACTGAAGCTTTCTTT
CASSEARRVNTEAFF
>TRBJ2-5|NA|TRBD1|TRBV20-1
TGCAGTGCTAGAGCGGGACAGGGGGCCCAGTACTTC
CSARAGQGAQYF
>TRBJ2-7|many|TRBD2|TRBV7-8
TGTGCCAGCAGCTCACCGGGACTAGTGGTTTCCTACGAGCAGTACTTC
CASSSPGLVVSYEQYF
>TRBJ2-5|many|NA|TRBV29-1
TGCAGCGTTGAGAGGGGATCTCTGGTTAGGGAGACCCAGTACTTC
CSVERGSLVRETQYF
>TRBJ1-2|NA|TRBD1|TRBV7-2
TGTGCCAGCAACCATAGGGACAGATGGAACTATGGCTACACCTTC
CASNHRDRWNYGYTF
>TRBJ2-1|NA|NA|TRBV7-9
TGTGCCGCGCAAAAGGGCACTAACTCCTACAATGAGCAGTTCTTC
CAAQKGTNSYNEQFF
>TRBJ2-3|NA|NA|TRBV7-2
TGTGCCAGCAGCTTAGGGCCGGGACAAAGCACAGATACGCAGTATTTT
CASSLGPGQSTDTQYF
>TRBJ2-7|few|TRBD2|TRBV9
TGTGCCAGCAGCGCGGGACTAGCGCCGAGCTCCTACAATGAGCAGTACTTC
CASSAGLAPSSYNEQYF
>TRBJ1-1|NA|TRBD1|TRBV6-2/TRBV6-3
TGTGCCAGCAGTTACGGACAGGGACGGGCGAACACTGAAGCTTTCTTT
CASSYGQGRANTEAFF
>TRBJ2-3|few|TRBD2|TRBV7-4
TGTGCCAGCAGCTTCAGCCCGTTCCCGCGGGGGGGGAGACCCGTTACGCAGTATTTT
CASSFSPFPRGGRPVTQYF
>TRBJ1-1|few|NA|TRBV14
TGTGCCAGCAGGCCGTCCGGGAACACTGAAGCTTTCTTT
CASRPSGNTEAFF
>TRBJ1-1|NA|NA|TRBV9
TGTGCCAGCAGCGTAGAGCCCATTCAACAGGGGAACACTGAAGCTTTCTTT
CASSVEPIQQGNTEAFF
>TRBJ1-3|few|TRBD1|TRBV7-2
TGTGCCAGCAGCTCCCCTTCGGGGGGACAGGGGCACACCATATATTTT
CASSSPSGGQGHTIYF
>TRBJ2-3|NA|NA|TRBV7-9
TGTGCCAGCAGCCTCATCCCCGGTGGGGCACTCACCACAGATACGCAGTATTTT
CASSLIPGGALTTDTQYF
>TRBJ2-7|NA|TRBD1|TRBV7-6
TGTGCCAGCAGCTTAAACCCGGGACAGATCTACGAGCAGTACTTC
CASSLNPGQIYEQYF
>TRBJ2-5|few|TRBD2|TRBV5-1
TGCGCCAGCAGCCAGACTAGCGGGGGGGCGGCGGGAGAGACCCAGTACTTC
CASSQTSGGAAGETQYF
>TRBJ2-7|NA|TRBD2|TRBV5-1
TGCGCCAGCAGCACCGGACTAGCGGGGATCTCCTACGAGCAGTACTTC
CASSTGLAGISYEQYF
>TRBJ2-7|many|NA|TRBV4-2
TGTGCCAGCAGCCAAGCTTCAAGTGGAGCCTACGAGCAGTACTTC
CASSQASSGAYEQYF
>TRBJ1-6|once|NA|TRBV18
TGTGCCAGCTCACCGTCCGTAAGGAATTCACCCCTCCACTTT
CASSPSVRNSPLHF
>TRBJ2-4|NA|NA|TRBV10-3
TGTGCCATCAGTGGAGTAGGAAGAAACATTCAGTACTTC
CAISGVGRNIQYF
>TRBJ2-3|few|TRBD2|TRBV5-1
TGCGCCAGCAGCCTTCGACTAGCGGGGTACCTTAGCACAGATACGCAGTATTTT
CASSLRLAGYLSTDTQYF
>TRBJ2-1|NA|TRBD2|TRBV6-1
TGTGCCAGCAGTGAAGTTTTTGCGGGGGGCCGGTTCAGTGAGCAGTTCTTC
CASSEVFAGGRFSEQFF
>TRBJ2-7|many|NA|TRBV6-2/TRBV6-3
TGTGCCAGCAGCCGACCATGGGGCTACGAGCAGTACTTC
CASSRPWGYEQYF
>TRBJ1-2|few|NA|TRBV6-1
TGTGCCAGCAGTGAATGGGGGGATGGCTACACCTTC
CASSEWGDGYTF
>TRBJ1-2|NA|NA|TRBV6-5
TGTGCCAGCAGTTCCCAACCTGGACAGACAACGCCGGGGGGCTACACCTTC
CASSSQPGQTTPGGYTF
>TRBJ2-3|few|NA|TRBV7-2
TGTGCCAGCAGCACACGACTTCTCACAGATACGCAGTATTTT
CASSTRLLTDTQYF
>TRBJ1-6|NA|NA|TRBV13
TGTGCCAGCAGCACATGGGGGAGTAGCAATTCACCCCTCCACTTT
CASSTWGSSNSPLHF
>TRBJ2-7|NA|TRBD2|TRBV4-2
TGTGCCAGCAGCCAGACCAGCAAGGGAGGGTTCCTAAACGAGCAGTACTTC
CASSQTSKGGFLNEQYF
>TRBJ1-4|NA|NA|TRBV21-1
TGTGCCAGCAGCTCCCGGACAGGGCGTGGAACTAATGAAAAACTGTTTTTT
CASSSRTGRGTNEKLFF
>TRBJ2-7|few|TRBD2|TRBV6-1
TGTGCCAGCAGTGAAGGGAAGGGGGCGACTAGCGGGGTTCCGTACGAGCAGTACTTC
CASSEGKGATSGVPYEQYF
>TRBJ1-1|NA|TRBD1|TRBV29-1
TGCAGCGTGAAGAGGACAGGGAACACTGAAGCTTTCTTT
CSVKRTGNTEAFF
>TRBJ1-2|few|TRBD1|TRBV11-2
TGTGCCAGCAGCTCGCGCACAGGGGTATACACCTTC
CASSSRTGVYTF
>TRBJ1-2|NA|NA|TRBV3-1
TGTGCCTGCAGCCAAGACCGGGACTGGGGTGGCTACACCTTC
CACSQDRDWGGYTF
>TRBJ1-6|NA|NA|TRBV5-5
TGTGCCAGCAGCTACACGGTGGGGCAGGGCGGATCACCCCTCCACTTT
CASSYTVGQGGSPLHF
>TRBJ2-5|many|NA|TRBV20-1
TGCAGTGCTAGACCACCCTCAGGGGGGGAGACCCAGTACTTC
CSARPPSGGETQYF
>TRBJ2-1|NA|NA|TRBV20-1
TGCAGTGCTAGAGTGGGGAGGCGGGCCAATGAGCAGTTCTTC
CSARVGRRANEQFF
>TRBJ2-7|many|NA|TRBV7-2
TGTGCCAGCAGCTTAGCGGAGGAACAGCACTACGAGCAGTACTTC
CASSLAEEQHYEQYF
>TRBJ2-4|NA|TRBD1|TRBV7-9
TGTGCCAGCAGCTTAGGGGGACAGGGGGTCAAAAACATTCAGTACTTC
CASSLGGQGVKNIQYF
>TRBJ2-5|many|NA|TRBV5-1
TGCGCCAGCAGCTTGGTCACGAGGGGGCAAGAGACCCAGTACTTC
CASSLVTRGQETQYF
>TRBJ2-1|few|NA|TRBV12-3/TRBV12-4
TGTGCCAGCAGCGTTAAACCTGGGGAAGCCTACAATGAGCAGTTCTTC
CASSVKPGEAYNEQFF